This T cell receptor (beta chain) was obtained from a study of cytomegalovirus exposure and HLA in healthy donors. Study-wide results and caveats: A missense variant in DCLRE1C was later tied to TCR beta V- and J-gene trimming.

The study ran its PCR with 60 Vbeta and 13 Jbeta primers. TCRdb's table, derived via immunoSEQ multiplex PCR, lists solely in-frame clones and lacks some. The sample has 220,000 or so clones, around 85% seen once. Worth noting for this clone: The antigen remains unidentified.

This CDR3 is 14 amino acids long. Germline V gene data show CDR1 as SEHNR and CDR2 as FQNEAQ (reference sequence). V lost 0 bases and J lost 5, with 10 bases in between. This TCR derives from a man between 50 and 59 years old in good health and CMV-seronegative. The chain carries TRBV7-9 and TRBJ2-5; D call uncertain. The source material was PBMCs. This CDR3 reads CASSLAVSSETQYF. The CDR3 DNA reads as TGTGCCAGCAGCTTAGCCGTTAGCTCGGAGACCCAGTACTTC.